This record covers a single T cell receptor beta chain. The data are from a study of blood T cell repertoires in COVID-19. TCRdb's copy holds only in-frame clones and misses some; the assay was immunoSEQ multiplex PCR. This table holds approximately 97,000 clones, more than 75% found once. The CDR3 is 13 amino acids. V lost 1 base, J lost 9 bases, and 10 bases lay in between. The germline CDR1 and CDR2 sequences are LGHNA and YSLEER. Material for sequencing was peripheral blood. This clonotype originated in a human donor in a cohort sampled during active COVID-19. The gene calls are TRBV4-3 and TRBJ2-1; a weak D match, TRBD2 (6 bases). The CDR3 nucleotides read TGCGCCAGCAGCCAAGTATTCGGGGGTGAGCAGTTCTTC. It codes for CASSQVFGGEQFF.